This T cell receptor (beta chain) stems from a study of shared clonotypes between healthy human individuals. The study's findings and limits: Naive subsets generally exceeded memory subsets in estimated richness.

The authors' processing: ImmunoSEQ output held junction-only sequences without quality scores, so filtering differed. Some clones are missing from TCRdb's copy, which holds only in-frame ones; the method was immunoSEQ multiplex PCR. V, J and clone size derive from that table, while D and trimming were established from the DNA sequence. Of over a million clones in the sample, around 76% are singletons; the top ten hold roughly 1.4%. Healthy adults negative for HIV, lacking recent acute infections or vaccinations, served as donors. In the CD4+ fraction, cells were divided into CD45RA+ naive and CD45RA-negative memory subsets. As concerns this clone: Antigen specificity is unknown.

The sequence was obtained from a man between 18 and 29 years old in good health. Source material: memory CD4+ T cells sorted from blood. This sample's subset: CD45RA-negative fraction.

The CDR3: CARSFWTTLTDTQYF. The CDR3 nucleotides read TGTGCCAGAAGCTTCTGGACCACTCTCACAGATACGCAGTATTTT. The chain combines TRBV5-3 with TRBJ2-3; D gene unclear. TRBV5-3 is known as an ORF, though its function is uncertain. V was clipped by 2 bases and J by 2 bases, with 12 bases between them. The CDR3 extends over 15 amino acids.